This T cell receptor beta chain comes out of a study of T-cell memory formation after mild COVID-19. Findings and limits, study-wide: Cross-reactive memory seemingly joined, as some responding clones were found in pre-infection memory. Later expanders leaned toward CD4+, whereas clones contracting from day 15 to 85 were balanced CD4/CD8. Shrinking CD4+ clones resided mostly in CM and EM, and CD8+ ones in EMRA.

After 5'RACE with constant-segment primers, TCR alpha and TCR beta cDNA libraries carrying sample barcodes and UMIs were obtained. A single record per CDR3 protein comes from TCRdb applying MiXCR to the 5' RACE reads. This repertoire shows 350,000 or so distinct CDR3 sequences, about an eighth found once; its top ten account for about 20%. With respect to this clonotype: Its antigen is currently unknown.

The sample taken for sequencing was PBMCs or a T cell subset sorted from them (not recorded which). This sequence was found in a man aged 18 to 30 who had mild COVID-19 (a few samples of this study predate the infection). Cell type and time point are not known.

The CDR3 loop is CASSQRAGTNEQFF. The CDR3, as DNA: TGCGCCAGCAGCCAACGAGCGGGGACTAATGAGCAGTTCTTC. The rearrangement joins TRBV4-1 to TRBJ2-1, with 7 bases matching TRBD2. The CDR3 sequence is 14 residues long. From germline, CDR1 is MGHRA and CDR2 YSYEKL. V was clipped by 2 bases and J by 7 bases; unmatched bases: 5.